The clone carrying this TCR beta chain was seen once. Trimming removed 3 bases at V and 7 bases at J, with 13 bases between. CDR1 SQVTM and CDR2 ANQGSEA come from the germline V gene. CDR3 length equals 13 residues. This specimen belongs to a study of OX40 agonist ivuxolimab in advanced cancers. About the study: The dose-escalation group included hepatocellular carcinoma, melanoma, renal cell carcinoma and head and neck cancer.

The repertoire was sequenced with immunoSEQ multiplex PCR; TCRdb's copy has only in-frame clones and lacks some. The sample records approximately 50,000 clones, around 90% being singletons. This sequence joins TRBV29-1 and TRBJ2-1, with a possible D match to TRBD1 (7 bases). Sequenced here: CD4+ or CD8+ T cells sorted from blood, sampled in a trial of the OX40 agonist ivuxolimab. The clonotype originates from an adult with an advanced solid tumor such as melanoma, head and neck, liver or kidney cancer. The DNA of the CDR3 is TGCAGCGTTGAGACAGGGAGGAGAAATGAGCAGTTCTTC. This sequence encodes CSVETGRRNEQFF.